These T cell receptor beta chains were read from a single sample in a study of CD8 T cells in ankylosing spondylitis. TCRdb reanalysed the 5' RACE reads using MiXCR and keeps one entry per CDR3 protein. The sample lists some 220,000 distinct CDR3 sequences, about 11% occurring once. The material sequenced was blood, either unsorted or a sorted T cell fraction (not recorded which). The source of these receptors is a male donor with ankylosing spondylitis or in good health (not recorded which). CDR3s include the opening cysteine and the closing phenylalanine or tryptophan. A D gene is named only where the DNA matches it firmly. The size field is filled for only some rows; it gives once, few, many or a size class.

d_call,clone_size,v_call,j_call,cdr3_aa,cdr3_nt
TRBD2,many,TRBV5-1,TRBJ2-3,CASSLALAATDTQYF,TGCGCCAGCAGCTTGGCACTAGCGGCCACAGATACGCAGTATTTT
TRBD1,-,TRBV6-1,TRBJ1-2,CASSHGTERYGYTF,TGTGCCAGCAGTCATGGGACAGAGCGCTATGGCTACACCTTC
-,few,TRBV7-9,TRBJ2-1,CASTASGWGYNEQFF,TGTGCCAGCACCGCAAGCGGGTGGGGCTACAATGAGCAGTTCTTC
-,many,TRBV5-1,TRBJ2-1,CASSLDRGAGSYNEQFF,TGCGCCAGCAGCTTGGATAGGGGAGCGGGCTCCTACAATGAGCAGTTCTTC
TRBD1,many,TRBV6-1,TRBJ2-7,CASSGMTGVAYEQYF,TGTGCCAGCAGTGGGATGACAGGGGTTGCCTACGAGCAGTACTTC
TRBD2,many,TRBV5-1,TRBJ2-3,CASSLAGPALSTDTQYF,TGCGCCAGCAGCCTAGCGGGCCCCGCTCTTAGCACAGATACGCAGTATTTT
-,many,TRBV4-1,TRBJ1-5,CASSPPGHQNQPQHF,TGCGCCAGCAGCCCGCCGGGACACCAGAATCAGCCCCAGCATTTT
TRBD2,many,TRBV5-1,TRBJ2-1,CASSPRTSGDLGEQFF,TGCGCCAGCAGCCCCCGGACTAGCGGGGACCTCGGTGAGCAGTTCTTC
TRBD2,many,TRBV20-1,TRBJ2-1,CSASRPGLAIKYNEQFF,TGCAGTGCTAGCCGTCCGGGACTAGCGATTAAATACAATGAGCAGTTCTTC
-,-,TRBV5-8,TRBJ2-4,CASSLELGGIQYF,TGTGCCAGCAGCTTGGAATTGGGGGGCATTCAGTACTTC
TRBD1,-,TRBV5-1,TRBJ2-7,CASSPTGQGKYEQYF,TGCGCCAGCAGCCCTACCGGACAGGGTAAATACGAGCAGTACTTC
TRBD2,many,TRBV4-1,TRBJ2-1,CASSQPVEAGKNFNEQFF,TGCGCCAGCAGCCAACCTGTGGAAGCGGGGAAGAACTTCAATGAGCAGTTCTTC
-,many,TRBV7-9,TRBJ2-5,CASSPSGVSQETQYF,TGTGCCAGCAGCCCCTCGGGAGTCTCTCAAGAGACCCAGTACTTC
-,many,TRBV7-2,TRBJ2-3,CASSLGSWADTQYF,TGTGCCAGCAGCTTGGGTAGCTGGGCAGATACGCAGTATTTT
TRBD1,many,TRBV7-9,TRBJ1-1,CASSYVPGQTLNTEAFF,TGTGCCAGCAGCTATGTACCGGGACAGACCTTGAACACTGAAGCTTTCTTT
-,many,TRBV20-1,TRBJ2-5,CSAPSQETQYF,TGCAGTGCCCCTAGTCAAGAGACCCAGTACTTC
TRBD2,many,TRBV3-1,TRBJ2-1,CASESVTPGGYNEQFF,TGTGCCAGCGAATCCGTAACACCGGGAGGATACAATGAGCAGTTCTTC
-,many,TRBV12-3/TRBV12-4,TRBJ1-1,CASRSRGPNTEAFF,TGTGCCAGCAGGTCCCGGGGGCCGAACACTGAAGCTTTCTTT
-,few,TRBV7-2,TRBJ2-7,CASSQQAAYEQYF,TGTGCCAGCAGCCAACAGGCAGCCTACGAGCAGTACTTC
TRBD2,-,TRBV19,TRBJ2-1,CASRVSRGGLLDNEQFF,TGTGCCAGTAGAGTTTCGCGCGGGGGATTGTTAGACAATGAGCAGTTCTTC
-,many,TRBV19,TRBJ2-3,CASRGGVTDTQYF,TGTGCCAGTAGGGGTGGGGTCACAGATACGCAGTATTTT
-,few,TRBV18,TRBJ1-2,CASSRSVGGGYTF,TGTGCCAGCTCTCGGTCTGTAGGTGGAGGCTACACCTTC
-,many,TRBV20-1,TRBJ2-7,CSARLSTISYEQYF,TGCAGTGCTAGACTATCGACTATTTCCTACGAGCAGTACTTC
TRBD1,many,TRBV6-6,TRBJ1-2,CASQGARYTF,TGTGCCAGCCAGGGGGCCCGCTACACCTTC
-,few,TRBV6-5,TRBJ2-3,CASSYQGRQTSTDTQYF,TGTGCCAGCAGTTACCAGGGACGGCAGACGAGCACAGATACGCAGTATTTT
-,-,TRBV4-2,TRBJ2-3,CASSTLLVGTDTQYF,TGTGCCAGCAGCACGCTACTAGTTGGCACAGATACGCAGTATTTT
TRBD1,many,TRBV7-2,TRBJ1-1,CASKQGQMNTEAFF,TGTGCCAGCAAGCAGGGACAGATGAACACTGAAGCTTTCTTT
TRBD1,few,TRBV6-2/TRBV6-3,TRBJ1-2,CASSYNPANSTGMIDGYTF,TGTGCCAGCAGTTACAACCCCGCGAACTCGACAGGGATGATTGATGGCTACACCTTC
-,-,TRBV3-1,TRBJ2-7,CASSQDYGSASSYEQYF,TGTGCCAGCAGTCAAGACTACGGATCCGCTAGCTCCTACGAGCAGTACTTC